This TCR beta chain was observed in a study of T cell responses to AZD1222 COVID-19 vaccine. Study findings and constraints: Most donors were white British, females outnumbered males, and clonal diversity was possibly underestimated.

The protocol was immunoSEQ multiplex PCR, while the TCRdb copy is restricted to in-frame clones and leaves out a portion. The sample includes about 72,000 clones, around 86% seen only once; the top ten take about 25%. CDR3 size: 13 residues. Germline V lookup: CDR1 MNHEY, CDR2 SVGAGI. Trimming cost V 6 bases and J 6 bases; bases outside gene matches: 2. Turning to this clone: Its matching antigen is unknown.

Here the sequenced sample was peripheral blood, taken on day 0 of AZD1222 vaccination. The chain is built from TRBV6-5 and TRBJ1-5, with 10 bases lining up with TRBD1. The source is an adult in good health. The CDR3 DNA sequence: TGTGCCAGCAGGGGGACAGGGGTTCAGCCCCAGCATTTT. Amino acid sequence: CASRGTGVQPQHF.